What follows is one T cell receptor (beta chain) and its context. This sample is drawn from a study of OX40 agonist ivuxolimab in advanced cancers. This CDR3 contains 12 residues. The germline CDR1 and CDR2 sequences are MNHNY and SVGAGI (reference sequence). V was clipped by 9 bases and J by 4 bases, with 12 bases between them. Only in-frame clones appear in the TCRdb table, and some are missing; sequencing was by immunoSEQ multiplex PCR. The repertoire holds about 40,000 clones, approximately 90% seen once, with roughly an eighth in the top ten. Source: CD4+ or CD8+ T cells sorted from blood, taken in a trial of the OX40 agonist ivuxolimab. The chain employs TRBV6-6 and TRBJ1-2, with D unresolved. The receptor's source is an adult with an advanced solid tumor such as melanoma, head and neck, liver or kidney cancer. The CDR3 region is CASFPASYGYTF. In DNA, the CDR3 is TGTGCCAGTTTCCCAGCTAGCTATGGCTACACCTTC.